This entry is about one T cell receptor beta chain. This sample is drawn from a study of shared clonotypes between healthy human individuals. Study overall: Donors were a couple of women and a few men aged 18 to 49. Each donor had three CD4 naive, three CD4 memory, two CD8 naive and one CD8 memory plate.

Naive CD8 cells, CD45RO-negative and positively selected for CCR7, excluded terminally differentiated effector memory CD45RA+ cells. Donors were healthy HIV-negative adults without recently reported acute infections or vaccinations. Approximately 220 ng DNA, around 30,000 T cell genomes, went into each sorted-subset replicate PCR. Sequencing used immunoSEQ multiplex PCR; TCRdb keeps in-frame clones, though not all of them. The table shows about 2.2 million clones, with over 85% occurring only once. Per the germline V gene, CDR1 is SGHRS and CDR2 is YFSETQ. CDR3 size: 16 residues. V was clipped by 3 bases and J by 4 bases; unmatched bases: 9.

This rearrangement joins TRBV5-1 to TRBJ2-7, with 11 bases matching TRBD2. Input material: naive CD8+ T cells from PBMCs. This clonotype was sampled from a man younger than 30 in good health. Some clones in this sample may be carry-over from other donors' samples. The CDR3 DNA follows: TGCGCCAGCAGCTCCAGAATACTAGCGGGAGTTTACGAGCAGTACTTC. It codes for CASSSRILAGVYEQYF.